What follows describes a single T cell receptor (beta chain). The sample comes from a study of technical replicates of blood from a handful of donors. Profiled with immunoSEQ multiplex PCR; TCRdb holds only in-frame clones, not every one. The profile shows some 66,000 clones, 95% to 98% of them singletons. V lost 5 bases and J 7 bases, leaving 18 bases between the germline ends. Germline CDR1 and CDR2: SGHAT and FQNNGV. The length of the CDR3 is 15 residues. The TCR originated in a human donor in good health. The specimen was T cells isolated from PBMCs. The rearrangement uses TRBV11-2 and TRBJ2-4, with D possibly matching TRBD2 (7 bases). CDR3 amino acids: CASSHREGIGNIQYF. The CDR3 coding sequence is TGTGCCAGCAGCCACAGGGAGGGGATTGGGAACATTCAGTACTTC.